A selection of T cell receptor beta chains follows, all from one sample in a study of cytomegalovirus exposure and HLA in healthy donors. Here immunoSEQ multiplex PCR was the method, and the copy in TCRdb shows in-frame clones only, minus some. Of fewer than 85,000 clones in the sample, 94% were seen once. Sequences were obtained from PBMCs. The receptors come from a woman between 18 and 29 years old in good health and CMV-seronegative. Each CDR3 is given with its conserved first and last residue. A D gene is named only where the DNA matches it firmly.

D	V	length	J	CDR3	DNA
TRBD1	TRBV6-4	15	TRBJ2-3	CASSATGTGSDTQYF	TGTGCCAGCAGTGCCACCGGGACAGGCTCAGATACGCAGTATTTT
TRBD1	TRBV9	13	TRBJ2-7	CASSPDREYEQYF	TGTGCCAGCAGCCCGGACAGGGAGTACGAGCAGTACTTC
-	TRBV7-9	13	TRBJ1-2	CAVETGRGYGYTF	TGTGCCGTCGAGACAGGTCGCGGCTATGGCTACACCTTC
TRBD1	TRBV9	16	TRBJ1-2	CASSEPGQARVDGYTF	TGTGCCAGCAGCGAGCCGGGACAGGCCCGAGTCGATGGCTACACCTTC
-	TRBV28	17	TRBJ1-5	CASSFGGGLGNNQPQHF	TGTGCCAGCAGTTTCGGAGGCGGACTGGGGAACAATCAGCCCCAGCATTTT
-	TRBV6-1	15	TRBJ2-7	CASARAGFSYDEQYF	TGTGCCAGCGCTCGGGCGGGATTCTCCTACGACGAGCAGTACTTC
TRBD1	TRBV2	14	TRBJ1-6	CARAGTGYNSPLHF	TGTGCCAGAGCAGGGACAGGCTATAATTCACCCCTCCACTTT
-	TRBV10-3	16	TRBJ1-4	CAISAGGGTPNEKLFF	TGTGCCATCAGTGCCGGTGGGGGGACCCCGAATGAAAAACTGTTTTTT
-	TRBV19	14	TRBJ1-1	CASSIAGGGTEAFF	TGTGCCAGTAGTATAGCAGGTGGAGGCACTGAAGCTTTCTTT
TRBD1	TRBV10-3	18	TRBJ2-6	CAISEEGTGGSGANVLTF	TGTGCCATCAGTGAGGAAGGGACAGGGGGCTCTGGGGCCAACGTCCTGACTTTC
-	TRBV21-1	19	TRBJ2-7	CASRALSAAHRGLGYEQYF	TGTGCCAGCAGGGCCTTAAGCGCGGCCCACAGGGGGCTTGGCTACGAGCAGTACTTC